The 21 T cell receptor beta chains below come from one sample, sequenced in a study of T cell responses to AZD1222 COVID-19 vaccine. Data came from immunoSEQ multiplex PCR; TCRdb stores just in-frame clones and leaves some out. Seen here are 30,000 to 35,000 clones, approximately 78% observed once, and the top ten hold around 4%. Specimen: peripheral blood, collected 28 days after the second AZD1222 dose. The receptors were sampled from an adult who received the AZD1222 COVID-19 vaccine.

The chain is built from TRBV6-4 and TRBJ2-1; 13 positions agree with TRBD2. The germline CDR1 and CDR2 sequences are MRHNA and SNTAGT. The J segment lost 9 bases and the V segment lost 3 bases, leaving 5 bases of the junction unmatched. The CDR3 covers 15 residues. The CDR3 here is CASSESTSGGGEQFF. The CDR3 nucleotides are TGTGCCAGCAGTGAGTCCACTAGCGGGGGGGGTGAGCAGTTCTTC.

This chain uses TRBV7-2 with TRBJ1-2; tentative D call: TRBD1 (6 bases). Germline V gene lookup returns CDR1 SGHTA and CDR2 FQGNSA. The V and J ends lost 5 bases and 2 bases respectively, with 12 bases between them. This CDR3 is built from 14 residues. CDR3 sequence: CASSHDTGNYGYTF. In DNA, the CDR3 is TGTGCCAGCAGCCACGACACAGGGAACTATGGCTACACCTTC.

The chain links TRBV5-1 to TRBJ2-2; tentatively, D is TRBD1 (5 bases). CDR3 length: 15 amino acids. The germline V and J ends were trimmed by 6 bases and 3 bases, with 15 bases remaining between them. CDR1 SGHRS and CDR2 YFSETQ come from the germline V gene. CDR3 sequence reads: CASTRSGADTGELFF. The CDR3 DNA reads TGCGCCAGCACCCGGAGTGGGGCGGACACCGGGGAGCTGTTTTTT.

The chain is built from TRBV19 and TRBJ1-1, with D possibly TRBD1 on 5 matching bases. Trimming removed 6 bases at V and 10 bases at J, with 18 bases between. CDR1 is LNHDA and CDR2 is SQIVND in the germline V gene (reference sequence). The length of the CDR3 is 13 residues. This CDR3 reads CASSHPRAGTAFF. DNA for the CDR3: TGTGCCAGTAGCCACCCGAGGGCAGGGACAGCTTTCTTT.

The chain recombines TRBV6-1 with TRBJ1-5; D is uncertain. Germline loops: CDR1 MNHNS, CDR2 SASEGT. This CDR3 has 19 amino acids. The V end lost 4 bases, the J end lost 2 bases, and 24 bases lay between the germline ends. CDR3: CASSGTKWTVGVGNQPQHF. DNA for the CDR3: TGTGCCAGCAGTGGGACGAAGTGGACGGTCGGGGTTGGCAATCAGCCCCAGCATTTT.

This clone has only a few counts. The CDR3 bases are TGTGCCAGCAGCTTGGACTTCCAGAGCTCCTATAATTCACCCCTCCACTTT. It codes for CASSLDFQSSYNSPLHF. The V gene is TRBV5-4, the J gene TRBJ1-6; no firm D call. The germline gives CDR1 SGHNT, CDR2 YYREEE (reference sequence). CDR3 length: 17 amino acids. V gave up 0 bases and J gave up 0 bases, with 10 bases separating them.

The chain is built from TRBV6-2 or TRBV6-3 and TRBJ2-1; TRBD2 is a possible D gene (6 bases). Germline CDR1 MNHEY, CDR2 SVGEGT. This CDR3 region has 16 residues. Trimming left V 6 bases short and J 9 bases short, with 24 bases between. CDR3 residues: CASSSYPRLASSEQFF. CDR3 coding DNA: TGTGCCAGCAGCTCCTACCCGAGGCTAGCGTCCAGTGAGCAGTTCTTC.

This CDR3 is CASSHDLGRDGYTF. The CDR3 nucleotides read TGTGCCAGCAGCCATGATTTAGGGCGGGATGGCTACACCTTC. This chain links TRBV3-1 (or the pseudogene TRBV3-2) with TRBJ1-2; no definite D call. The CDR3 covers 14 residues. Trimming removed 3 bases at V and 6 bases at J, with 14 bases between. Germline CDR1 is LGHDT and CDR2 is YNNKEL (reference sequence).

This clone was observed a few times. The gene calls are TRBV29-1 and TRBJ1-1; D ambiguous. The germline V gene encodes CDR1 SQVTM and CDR2 ANQGSEA. V was clipped by 5 bases and J by 0 bases, with 10 bases between them. The CDR3 spans 13 residues. The CDR3 region has the DNA TGCAGCGTTTTGGTCGCATTGAACACTGAAGCTTTCTTT. It codes for CSVLVALNTEAFF.

The J gene is TRBJ1-2, the V gene TRBV7-6; D is uncertain. Germline CDR1 SGHVS, CDR2 FNYEAQ. The length of the CDR3 is 13 residues. V shed 5 bases and J shed 8 bases, with 15 bases lying between them. The CDR3 sequence: CASSLGRSRGYTF. CDR3 bases: TGTGCCAGCAGCCTCGGGAGGAGTCGGGGCTACACCTTC.

The chain joins TRBV7-8 to TRBJ1-6; the D gene is possibly TRBD1 (6 bases). V was clipped by 1 base and J by 7 bases, with 11 bases between them. Germline V gives CDR1 SGHVS, CDR2 FQNEAQ. The CDR3 covers 15 residues. DNA of the CDR3: TGTGCCAGCAGCTTAGGGGGGGCGGCAAATTCACCCCTCCACTTT. Translated: CASSLGGAANSPLHF.

V usage is TRBV6-5 and J usage is TRBJ2-7, with a tentative D call TRBD1 (6 bases). This CDR3 is 14 amino acids long. V lost 6 bases and J lost 7, with 19 bases in between. Germline V gene lookup returns CDR1 MNHEY and CDR2 SVGAGI. Here the CDR3 reads CASRKDSTLREQYF. In DNA, the CDR3 is TGTGCCAGCAGGAAGGACAGTACCTTGCGGGAGCAGTACTTC.

The chain uses TRBV19 and TRBJ2-4; TRBD2 matches at 16 bases. This CDR3 spans 18 amino acids. V shed 5 bases and J 7 bases; nucleotides not matched to a gene: 11. Germline CDR1 and CDR2: LNHDA and SQIVND (reference sequence). The CDR3 sequence is CASSPGGTSGRAANIQYF. CDR3 coding DNA: TGTGCCAGTAGTCCAGGGGGGACTAGCGGGAGGGCCGCGAACATTCAGTACTTC.

The chain employs TRBV11-2 and TRBJ2-1; D is possibly TRBD2 (5 bases). The CDR3 spans 15 residues. Germline CDR1 is SGHAT and CDR2 is FQNNGV. V was trimmed by 4 bases and J by 4 bases, leaving 14 bases between them. The CDR3 coding sequence is TGTGCCAGCAGCTCTCGGGGAAACGTTTACAATGAGCAGTTCTTC. It encodes CASSSRGNVYNEQFF.

This chain joins TRBV5-4 and TRBJ2-7; 7 bases match TRBD2. J was trimmed by 3 bases and V by 4 bases; bases with no gene match: 10. CDR3 size: 15 residues. Germline assignment: CDR1 SGHNT and CDR2 YYREEE (reference sequence). CDR3 in amino acids: CASSPLAGVIYEQYV. The DNA for the CDR3 is TGTGCCAGCAGCCCGCTGGCGGGAGTTATCTACGAGCAGTACGTC.

V gene TRBV18 combines with J gene TRBJ1-2; D perhaps matches TRBD1 (5 bases). This CDR3 is 14 amino acids long. Germline CDR1 reads KGHSH; CDR2 reads LQKENI. The ends were cut back, 0 bases at V and 4 bases at J, with 9 bases in the middle. The chain's CDR3 is CASSPPIGGYGYTF. DNA of the CDR3: TGTGCCAGCTCACCACCAATCGGGGGCTATGGCTACACCTTC.

V gene TRBV10-3 combines with J gene TRBJ2-1; weak D call: TRBD2 (6 bases). Germline V gives CDR1 ENHRY, CDR2 SYGVKD. The CDR3 consists of 15 residues. Trimming stripped 6 bases from V and 7 bases from J, with 19 bases between. The CDR3 is CAISRSSARGNEQFF. DNA of the CDR3: TGTGCCATCAGCCGCTCTAGCGCTCGAGGGAATGAGCAGTTCTTC.

The chain employs TRBV5-1 and TRBJ2-4, with 11 bases matching TRBD2. The CDR3 is 18 residues long. The junction had 6 bases not matched to a gene; V was cut back by 0 bases and J by 1 base. Germline lookup yields CDR1 SGHRS and CDR2 YFSETQ. The CDR3 sequence is CASSLGLAGGPAKNIQYF. In nucleotides, the CDR3 is TGCGCCAGCAGCTTGGGGTTAGCGGGGGGGCCCGCCAAAAACATTCAGTACTTC.

This chain joins TRBV7-9 and TRBJ1-4, with 9 bases identical to TRBD1. The CDR3 consists of 16 residues. Germline loops: CDR1 SEHNR, CDR2 FQNEAQ (reference sequence). V shed 1 base and J 8 bases; nucleotides not matched to a gene: 8. The CDR3 spells CASSLGGTGHEEKLFF. The CDR3, as DNA: TGTGCCAGCAGCTTAGGGGGGACAGGGCATGAGGAAAAACTGTTTTTT.

This chain links TRBV11-3 with TRBJ1-1, with a weak D call TRBD1 (5 bases). With 5 bases removed from V and 8 bases from J, the gap between germline ends came to 15 bases. This CDR3 has 13 amino acids. From germline, CDR1 is SGHNT and CDR2 YENEEA. As DNA, the CDR3 is TGTGCCAGCAGCCAAGAGGGGAGAAGGGAAGCTTTCTTT. This encodes CASSQEGRREAFF.

This clone was counted a single time. This sequence joins TRBV7-2 and TRBJ1-1; D may be TRBD1 (6 bases). Trimming cost V 8 bases and J 0 bases, with 13 bases left between them. There are 14 residues in the CDR3. Per germline, CDR1 SGHTA and CDR2 FQGNSA. CDR3 nucleotides: TGTGCCAGCCGGGGGGGCAGCTTGAACACTGAAGCTTTCTTT. Its translation: CASRGGSLNTEAFF. The full variable domain, its missing parts supplied by reference TRBV7-2 and TRBJ1-1, is GAGVSQSPSNKVTEKGKDVELRCDPISGHTALYWYRQSLGQGLEFLIYFQGNSAPDKSGLPSDRFSAERTGGSVSTLTIQRTQQEDSAVYLCASRGGSLNTEAFFGQGTRLTVV.